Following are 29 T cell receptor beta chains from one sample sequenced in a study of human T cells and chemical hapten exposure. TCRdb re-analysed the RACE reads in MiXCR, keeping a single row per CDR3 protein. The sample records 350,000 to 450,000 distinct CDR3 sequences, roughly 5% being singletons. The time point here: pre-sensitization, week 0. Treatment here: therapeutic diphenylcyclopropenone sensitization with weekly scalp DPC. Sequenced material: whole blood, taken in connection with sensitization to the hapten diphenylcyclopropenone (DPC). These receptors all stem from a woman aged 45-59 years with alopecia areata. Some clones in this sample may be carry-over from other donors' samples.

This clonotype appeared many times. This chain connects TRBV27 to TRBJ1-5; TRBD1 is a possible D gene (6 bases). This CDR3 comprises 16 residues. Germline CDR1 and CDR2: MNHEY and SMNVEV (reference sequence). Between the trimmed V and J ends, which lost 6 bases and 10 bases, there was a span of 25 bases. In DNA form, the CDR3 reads TGTGCCAGCAGGTTACAGGGCTACGGGGGTAATGATCCCCAGCATTTT. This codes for CASRLQGYGGNDPQHF.

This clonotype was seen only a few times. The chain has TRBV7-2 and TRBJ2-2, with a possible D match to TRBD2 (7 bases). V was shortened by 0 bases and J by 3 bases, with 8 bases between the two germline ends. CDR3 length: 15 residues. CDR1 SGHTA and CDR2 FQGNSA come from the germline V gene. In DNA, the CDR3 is TGTGCCAGCAGCTTAGCAGGGGGGGACACCGGGGAGCTGTTTTTT. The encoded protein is CASSLAGGDTGELFF.

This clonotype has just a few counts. The DNA of the CDR3 is TGTGCCAGCAGTCAACGAACAGGGGTCAGCTCCTACGAGCAGTACTTC. Translated, it gives CASSQRTGVSSYEQYF. V and J are TRBV6-2 or TRBV6-3 and TRBJ2-7, with TRBD1 matching over 7 bases. CDR1 is MNHEY and CDR2 is SVGEGT in the germline V gene. Germline trimming cut 5 bases from V and 0 bases from J; bases unmatched to any gene: 10. This CDR3 contains 16 residues.

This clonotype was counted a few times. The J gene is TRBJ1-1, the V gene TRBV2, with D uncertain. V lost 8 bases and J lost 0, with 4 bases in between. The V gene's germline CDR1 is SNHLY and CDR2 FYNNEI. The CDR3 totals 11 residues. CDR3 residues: CASVMNTEAFF. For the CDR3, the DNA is TGTGCCAGCGTGATGAACACTGAAGCTTTCTTT.

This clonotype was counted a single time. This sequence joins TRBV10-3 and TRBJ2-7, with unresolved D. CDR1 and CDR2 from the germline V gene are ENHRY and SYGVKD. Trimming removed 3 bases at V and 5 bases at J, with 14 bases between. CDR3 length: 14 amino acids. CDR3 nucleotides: TGTGCCATCAGTGACAGGTCGAATGGTGACGAGCAGTACTTC. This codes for CAISDRSNGDEQYF.

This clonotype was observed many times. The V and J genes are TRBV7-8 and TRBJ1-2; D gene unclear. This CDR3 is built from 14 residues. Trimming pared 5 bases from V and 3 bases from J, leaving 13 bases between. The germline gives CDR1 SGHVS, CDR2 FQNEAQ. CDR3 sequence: CASSPARADYGYTF. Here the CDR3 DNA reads TGTGCCAGCAGCCCTGCCCGGGCGGACTATGGCTACACCTTC.

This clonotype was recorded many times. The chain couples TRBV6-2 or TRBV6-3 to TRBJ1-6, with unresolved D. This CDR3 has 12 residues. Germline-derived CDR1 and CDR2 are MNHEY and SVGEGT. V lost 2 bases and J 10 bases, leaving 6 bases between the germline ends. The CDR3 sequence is CASSYGGSPLHF. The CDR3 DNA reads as TGTGCCAGCAGTTACGGCGGATCACCCCTCCACTTT.

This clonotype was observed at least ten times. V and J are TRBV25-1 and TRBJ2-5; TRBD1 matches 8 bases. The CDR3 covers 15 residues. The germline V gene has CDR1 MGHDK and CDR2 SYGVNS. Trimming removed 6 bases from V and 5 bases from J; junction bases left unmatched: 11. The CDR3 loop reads CASSPGQGPRETQYF. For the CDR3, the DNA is TGTGCCAGCAGCCCTGGACAGGGCCCTCGGGAGACCCAGTACTTC.

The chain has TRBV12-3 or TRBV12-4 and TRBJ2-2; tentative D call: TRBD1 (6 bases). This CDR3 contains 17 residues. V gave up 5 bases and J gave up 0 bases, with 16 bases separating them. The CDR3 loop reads CASSHLGAGANTGELFF. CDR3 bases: TGTGCCAGCAGTCATTTGGGGGCAGGGGCGAACACCGGGGAGCTGTTTTTT.

CDR3 amino acids: CATYAPLTNEKLFF. For the CDR3, the DNA is TGTGCCACCTACGCTCCTTTAACTAATGAAAAACTGTTTTTT. The chain has TRBV27 and TRBJ1-4; D remains ambiguous. The CDR3 sequence is 14 residues long. Trimming cost V 10 bases and J 1 base, with 13 bases left between them. CDR1 is MNHEY and CDR2 is SMNVEV in the germline V gene (reference sequence).

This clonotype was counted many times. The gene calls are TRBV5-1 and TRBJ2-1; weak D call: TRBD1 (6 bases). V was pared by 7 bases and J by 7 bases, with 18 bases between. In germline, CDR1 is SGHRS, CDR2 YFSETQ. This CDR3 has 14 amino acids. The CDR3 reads CASGQGSGENEQFF. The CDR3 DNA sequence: TGCGCCAGCGGGCAGGGGTCTGGTGAGAATGAGCAGTTCTTC. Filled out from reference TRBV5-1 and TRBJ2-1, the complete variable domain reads KAGVTQTPRYLIKTRGQQVTLSCSPISGHRSVSWYQQTPGQGLQFLFEYFSETQRNKGNFPGRFSGRQFSNSRSEMNVSTLELGDSALYLCASGQGSGENEQFFGPGTRLTVL.

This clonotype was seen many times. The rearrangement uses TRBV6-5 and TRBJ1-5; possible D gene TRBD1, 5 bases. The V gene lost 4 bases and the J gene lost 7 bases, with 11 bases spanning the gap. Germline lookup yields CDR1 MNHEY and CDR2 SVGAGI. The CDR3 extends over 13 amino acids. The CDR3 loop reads CASSWSGRQPQHF. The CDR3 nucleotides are TGTGCCAGCAGTTGGTCGGGGCGGCAGCCCCAGCATTTT.

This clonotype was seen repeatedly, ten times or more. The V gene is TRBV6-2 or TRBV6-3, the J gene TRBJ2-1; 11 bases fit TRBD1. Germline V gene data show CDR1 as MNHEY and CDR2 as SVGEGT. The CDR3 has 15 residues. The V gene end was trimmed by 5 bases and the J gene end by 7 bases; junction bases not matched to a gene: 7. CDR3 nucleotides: TGTGCCAGCAGTCGAGGACAGGGGGCTGCGAATGAGCAGTTCTTC. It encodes CASSRGQGAANEQFF.

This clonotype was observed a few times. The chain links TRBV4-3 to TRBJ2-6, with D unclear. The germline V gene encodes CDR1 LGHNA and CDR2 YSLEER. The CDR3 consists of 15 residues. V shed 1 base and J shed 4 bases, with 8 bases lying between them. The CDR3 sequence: CASSQAELGANVLTF. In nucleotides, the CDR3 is TGCGCCAGCAGCCAAGCGGAGCTCGGGGCCAACGTCCTGACTTTC.

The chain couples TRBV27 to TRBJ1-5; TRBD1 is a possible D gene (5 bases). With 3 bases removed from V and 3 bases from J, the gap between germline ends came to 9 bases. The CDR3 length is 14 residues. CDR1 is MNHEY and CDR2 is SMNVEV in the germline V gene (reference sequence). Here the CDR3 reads CASSFTGFNQPQHF. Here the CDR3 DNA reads TGTGCCAGCAGTTTCACAGGTTTCAATCAGCCCCAGCATTTT.

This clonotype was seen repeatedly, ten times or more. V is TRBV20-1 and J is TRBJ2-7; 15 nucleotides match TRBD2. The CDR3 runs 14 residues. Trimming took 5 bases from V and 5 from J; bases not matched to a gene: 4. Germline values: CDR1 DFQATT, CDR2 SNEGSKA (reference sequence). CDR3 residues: CSAGGTSGRHEQYF. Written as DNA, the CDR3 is TGCAGTGCTGGGGGGACTAGCGGGAGGCACGAGCAGTACTTC.

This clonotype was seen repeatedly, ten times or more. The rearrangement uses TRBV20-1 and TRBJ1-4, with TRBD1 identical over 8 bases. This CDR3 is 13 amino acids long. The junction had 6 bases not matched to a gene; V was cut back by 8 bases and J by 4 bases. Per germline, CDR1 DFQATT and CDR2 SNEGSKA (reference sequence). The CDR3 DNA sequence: TGCAGTATCCCGACAGGGGTTAATGAAAAACTGTTTTTT. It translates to CSIPTGVNEKLFF.

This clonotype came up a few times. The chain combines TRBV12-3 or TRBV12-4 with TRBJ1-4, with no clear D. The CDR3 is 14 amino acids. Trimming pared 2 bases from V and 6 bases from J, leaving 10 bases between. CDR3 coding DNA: TGTGCCAGCAGTTTAAGGATGCTCGATGAAAAACTGTTTTTT. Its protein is CASSLRMLDEKLFF.

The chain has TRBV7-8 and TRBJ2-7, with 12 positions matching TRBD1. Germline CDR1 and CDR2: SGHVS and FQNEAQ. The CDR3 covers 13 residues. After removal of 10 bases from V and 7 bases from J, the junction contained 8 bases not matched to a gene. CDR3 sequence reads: CATARDRGQEQYF. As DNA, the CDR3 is TGTGCCACCGCCCGGGACAGGGGGCAGGAGCAGTACTTC.

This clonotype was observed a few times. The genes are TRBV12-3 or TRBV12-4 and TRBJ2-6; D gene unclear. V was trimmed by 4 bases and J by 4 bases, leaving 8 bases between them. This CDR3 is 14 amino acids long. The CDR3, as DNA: TGTGCCAGCAGTTCTGTCGGGGGGGCCAACGTCCTGACTTTC. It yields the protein CASSSVGGANVLTF.

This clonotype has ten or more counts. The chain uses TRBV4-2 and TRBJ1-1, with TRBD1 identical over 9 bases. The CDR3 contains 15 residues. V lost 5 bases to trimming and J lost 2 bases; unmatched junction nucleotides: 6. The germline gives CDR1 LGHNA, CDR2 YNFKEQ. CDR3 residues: CASSAQGAVNTEAFF. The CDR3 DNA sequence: TGTGCCAGCAGCGCACAGGGGGCCGTTAACACTGAAGCTTTCTTT.

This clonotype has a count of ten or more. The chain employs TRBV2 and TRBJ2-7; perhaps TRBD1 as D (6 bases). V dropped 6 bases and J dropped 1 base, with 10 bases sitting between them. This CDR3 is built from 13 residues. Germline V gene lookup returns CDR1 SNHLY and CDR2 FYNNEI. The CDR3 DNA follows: TGTGCCAGCAGGTCAGACAGGTCCTACGAGCAGTACTTC. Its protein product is CASRSDRSYEQYF. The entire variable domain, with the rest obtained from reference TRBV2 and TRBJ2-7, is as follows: EPEVTQTPSHQVTQMGQEVILRCVPISNHLYFYWYRQILGQKVEFLVSFYNNEISEKSEIFDDQFSVERPDGSNFTLKIRSTKLEDSAMYFCASRSDRSYEQYFGPGTRLTVT.

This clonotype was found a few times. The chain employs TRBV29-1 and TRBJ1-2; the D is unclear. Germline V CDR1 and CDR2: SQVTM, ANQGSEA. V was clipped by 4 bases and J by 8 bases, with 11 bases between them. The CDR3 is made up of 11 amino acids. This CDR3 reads CSVALEGGYTF. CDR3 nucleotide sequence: TGCAGCGTTGCCCTGGAAGGGGGCTACACCTTC.

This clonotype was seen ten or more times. CDR3 DNA: TGTGCCAGCAGCCCTCAACGCTCCTACAATGAGCAGTTCTTC. It yields the protein CASSPQRSYNEQFF. V gene TRBV12-3 or TRBV12-4 combines with J gene TRBJ2-1; no firm D call. The CDR3 length is 14 residues. V was cut by 6 bases and J by 0 bases, with 9 bases left in between.

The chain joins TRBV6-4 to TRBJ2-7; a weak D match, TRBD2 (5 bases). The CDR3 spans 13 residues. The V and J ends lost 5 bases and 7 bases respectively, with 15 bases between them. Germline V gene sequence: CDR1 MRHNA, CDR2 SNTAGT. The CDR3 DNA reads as TGTGCCAGCAGTCTCTACTCCGGGGTAGAGCAGTACTTC. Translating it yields CASSLYSGVEQYF.

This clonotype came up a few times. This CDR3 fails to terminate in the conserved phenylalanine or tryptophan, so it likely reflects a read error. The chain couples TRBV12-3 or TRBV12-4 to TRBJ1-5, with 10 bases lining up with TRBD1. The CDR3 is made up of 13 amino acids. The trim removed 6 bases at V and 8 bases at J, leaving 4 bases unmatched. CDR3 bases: TGTGCCAGCAGCCCGGGACAGGGGAAGCCCCAGCATTGT. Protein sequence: CASSPGQGKPQHC.

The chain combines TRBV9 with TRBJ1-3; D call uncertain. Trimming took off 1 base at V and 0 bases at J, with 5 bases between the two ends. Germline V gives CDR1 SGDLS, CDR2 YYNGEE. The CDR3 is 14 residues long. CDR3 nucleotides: TGTGCCAGCAGCGTACACCACTCTGGAAACACCATATATTTT. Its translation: CASSVHHSGNTIYF. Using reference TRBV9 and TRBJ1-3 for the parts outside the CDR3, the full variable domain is DSGVTQTPKHLITATGQRVTLRCSPRSGDLSVYWYQQSLDQGLQFLIQYYNGEERAKGNILERFSAQQFPDLHSELNLSSLELGDSALYFCASSVHHSGNTIYFGEGSWLTVV.

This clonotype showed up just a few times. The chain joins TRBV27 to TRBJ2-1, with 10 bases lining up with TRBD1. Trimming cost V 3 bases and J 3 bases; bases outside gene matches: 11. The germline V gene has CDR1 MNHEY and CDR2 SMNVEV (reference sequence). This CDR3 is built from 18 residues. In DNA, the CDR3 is TGTGCCAGCAGTTTCCAAAGGAGAGGGACAGGGGTCTACAATGAGCAGTTCTTC. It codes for CASSFQRRGTGVYNEQFF.

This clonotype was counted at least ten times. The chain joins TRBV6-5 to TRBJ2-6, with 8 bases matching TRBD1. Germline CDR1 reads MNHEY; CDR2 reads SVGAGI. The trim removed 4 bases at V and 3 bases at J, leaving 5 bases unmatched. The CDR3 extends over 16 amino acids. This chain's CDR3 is CASSFTGGFGANVLTF. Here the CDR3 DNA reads TGTGCCAGCAGTTTTACAGGGGGTTTTGGGGCCAACGTCCTGACTTTC.